Shown below are 26 T cell receptor beta chains from a single sample sequenced in a study of OX40 agonist ivuxolimab in advanced cancers. Clones were sequenced by immunoSEQ multiplex PCR, and TCRdb holds only the in-frame ones, with some missing. The sample records about 96,000 clones, about 90% being singletons. Sequences were derived from CD4+ or CD8+ T cells sorted from blood, sampled in a trial of the OX40 agonist ivuxolimab. These receptors all stem from an adult with an advanced solid tumor such as melanoma, head and neck, liver or kidney cancer.

The chain joins TRBV7-3 to TRBJ2-1; the D gene is possibly TRBD2 (6 bases). The CDR3 is 13 amino acids. Germline V lookup: CDR1 SGHTA, CDR2 FQGTGA. The V end was cut by 6 bases, the J end by 10 bases, with 16 bases between. The CDR3 region is CASRQSGGKEQFF. CDR3 DNA sequence: TGTGCCAGCAGACAGTCCGGCGGGAAGGAGCAGTTCTTC. Filled out from reference TRBV7-3 and TRBJ2-1, the complete variable domain reads GAGVSQTPSNKVTEKGKYVELRCDPISGHTALYWYRQSLGQGPEFLIYFQGTGAADDSGLPNDRFFAVRPEGSVSTLKIQRTERGDSAVYLCASRQSGGKEQFFGPGTRLTVL.

V usage is TRBV18 and J usage is TRBJ2-3, with unresolved D. The CDR3 runs to 14 residues. V lost 1 base to trimming and J lost 0 bases, with 5 bases between them. Germline assignment: CDR1 KGHSH and CDR2 LQKENI. The CDR3: CASSPLGSTDTQYF. CDR3 nucleotides: TGTGCCAGCTCACCACTCGGTAGCACAGATACGCAGTATTTT.

CDR3 protein: CASSFTGSYGYTF. CDR3 bases: TGTGCCAGCAGCTTTACGGGGTCCTATGGCTACACCTTC. The chain combines TRBV5-6 with TRBJ1-2; D uncertain. The CDR3 is made up of 13 amino acids. Germline loops: CDR1 SGHDT, CDR2 YYEEEE. V was clipped by 2 bases and J by 4 bases, with 9 bases between them.

The chain employs TRBV5-1 and TRBJ2-2; either TRBD1 or TRBD2 may fit D (5 bases each). Trimming removed 4 bases from V and 1 base from J, with 11 bases in between. CDR3 size: 15 residues. Germline CDR1 reads SGHRS; CDR2 reads YFSETQ. The CDR3, as DNA: TGCGCCAGCAGCATTGGGACGTTGAACACCGGGGAGCTGTTTTTT. Encoded protein: CASSIGTLNTGELFF. Full variable domain (outside the CDR3, taken from reference TRBV5-1 and TRBJ2-2): KAGVTQTPRYLIKTRGQQVTLSCSPISGHRSVSWYQQTPGQGLQFLFEYFSETQRNKGNFPGRFSGRQFSNSRSEMNVSTLELGDSALYLCASSIGTLNTGELFFGEGSRLTVL.

The chain is built from TRBV4-3 and TRBJ1-6; D not certain. Trimming removed 1 base at V and 8 bases at J, with 12 bases between. The length of the CDR3 is 15 residues. The V gene's germline CDR1 is LGHNA and CDR2 YSLEER. The CDR3 DNA sequence: TGCGCCAGCAGCCAAGTCACGGGAAAGGATTCACCCCTCCACTTT. As protein: CASSQVTGKDSPLHF.

The rearrangement links TRBV9 to TRBJ1-3; D gene unclear. The CDR3 spans 16 residues. Trimming stripped 1 base from V and 0 bases from J, with 11 bases between. Germline lookup yields CDR1 SGDLS and CDR2 YYNGEE. The CDR3 DNA follows: TGTGCCAGCAGCGTACGCAGCCTCCTCTCTGGAAACACCATATATTTT. This gives the protein CASSVRSLLSGNTIYF.

The chain carries TRBV28 and TRBJ1-4; 8 positions agree with TRBD1. Germline V lookup: CDR1 MDHEN, CDR2 SYDVKM. There are 15 residues in the CDR3. With V trimmed by 6 bases and J by 5 bases, 8 bases remained unmatched. CDR3 protein: CASRSPGQENEKLFF. CDR3 in DNA: TGTGCCAGCAGATCCCCGGGACAGGAAAATGAAAAACTGTTTTTT.

The J gene is TRBJ1-2, the V gene TRBV7-3; no definite D call. The CDR3 is made up of 15 amino acids. Trimming took off 5 bases at V and 0 bases at J, with 13 bases between the two ends. The V gene's germline CDR1 is SGHTA and CDR2 FQGTGA. The CDR3 region is CASSGKASANYGYTF. The CDR3 DNA follows: TGTGCCAGCAGCGGAAAGGCCAGCGCTAACTATGGCTACACCTTC.

This clone came up once. The chain couples TRBV4-1 to TRBJ1-2, with D possibly TRBD1 on 6 matching bases. This CDR3 has 13 amino acids. V was trimmed by 6 bases and J by 2 bases, leaving 10 bases between them. The germline CDR1 and CDR2 sequences are MGHRA and YSYEKL. CDR3 DNA: TGCGCCAGCAGAGCTCAGGGGAACTATGGCTACACCTTC. The encoded protein is CASRAQGNYGYTF.

In its sample, this clone was seen once. The chain carries TRBV15 and TRBJ1-3; D uncertain. The CDR3 spans 13 residues. Germline values: CDR1 LNHNV, CDR2 YYDKDF (reference sequence). Trimming took 0 bases from V and 4 from J, leaving 4 bases between them. The CDR3 here is CATSRDRGNTIYF. The CDR3 coding sequence is TGTGCCACCAGCAGAGATCGGGGAAACACCATATATTTT. Variable domain in full (rest from reference TRBV15 and TRBJ1-3): DAMVIQNPRYQVTQFGKPVTLSCSQTLNHNVMYWYQQKSSQAPKLLFHYYDKDFNNEADTPDNFQSRRPNTSFCFLDIRSPGLGDTAMYLCATSRDRGNTIYFGEGSWLTVV.

The genes are TRBV5-1 and TRBJ2-1, with D possibly matching TRBD2 (7 bases). V was shortened by 4 bases and J by 8 bases, with 19 bases between the two germline ends. The CDR3 is 15 amino acids. Germline V gene sequence: CDR1 SGHRS, CDR2 YFSETQ. The CDR3 nucleotides read TGCGCCAGCAGCCCTCGGGGGCGGGAGTCTGATGAGCAGTTCTTC. Translated, it gives CASSPRGRESDEQFF.

The chain combines TRBV6-5 with TRBJ1-1; 7 bases fit TRBD1. Germline V gene lookup returns CDR1 MNHEY and CDR2 SVGAGI. V lost 8 bases and J lost 1; bases outside the gene matches: 7. This CDR3 spans 14 amino acids. CDR3 nucleotide sequence: TGTGCCAGCCGTATTCGGGACAGGAACACTGAAGCTTTCTTT. Protein product: CASRIRDRNTEAFF.

The genes are TRBV2 and TRBJ2-7, with D tentatively TRBD1 (6 bases). CDR3 length: 12 residues. Per the germline V gene, CDR1 is SNHLY and CDR2 is FYNNEI. V gave up 6 bases and J gave up 2 bases, with 8 bases separating them. The CDR3, as DNA: TGTGCCAGCAGGGGGGCTGCCTACGAGCAGTACTTC. Amino acid sequence: CASRGAAYEQYF.

V and J are TRBV9 and TRBJ2-3; D uncertain. Germline-derived CDR1 and CDR2 are SGDLS and YYNGEE. This CDR3 region has 14 residues. Trimming stripped 4 bases from V and 5 bases from J, with 14 bases between. The CDR3 is CASSLRLGEDTQYF. As DNA, the CDR3 is TGTGCCAGCAGCCTCCGCCTAGGAGAAGATACGCAGTATTTT. Variable domain in full (rest from reference TRBV9 and TRBJ2-3): DSGVTQTPKHLITATGQRVTLRCSPRSGDLSVYWYQQSLDQGLQFLIQYYNGEERAKGNILERFSAQQFPDLHSELNLSSLELGDSALYFCASSLRLGEDTQYFGPGTRLTVL.

The genes are TRBV7-2 and TRBJ2-2; D is uncertain. The CDR3 is 15 residues long. Germline V gives CDR1 SGHTA, CDR2 FQGNSA. V lost 4 bases and J lost 4, with 13 bases in between. CDR3 nucleotide sequence: TGTGCCAGCAGCTCCACCCGGGTGAGCACCGGGGAGCTGTTTTTT. This gives the protein CASSSTRVSTGELFF.

This clone was counted a single time. This chain uses TRBV6-4 with TRBJ1-5; TRBD1 matches at 9 bases. V was pared by 0 bases and J by 3 bases, with 9 bases of the junction left unmatched. Germline values: CDR1 MRHNA, CDR2 SNTAGT. The CDR3 totals 18 residues. CDR3 sequence reads: CASSDSMVGQGTNQPQHF. The CDR3 DNA follows: TGTGCCAGCAGTGACTCGATGGTGGGACAGGGTACCAATCAGCCCCAGCATTTT.

The CDR3 DNA sequence: TGTGCCAGCAGCGCAGACCACAGGGGCTCCTACGAGCAGTACTTC. Its translation is CASSADHRGSYEQYF. The gene calls are TRBV6-6 and TRBJ2-7, with 7 bases matching TRBD1. Germline V gives CDR1 MNHNY, CDR2 SVGAGI (reference sequence). J gave up 0 bases and V 6 bases, and 8 bases lay outside the gene matches. The CDR3 consists of 15 residues.

The V and J genes are TRBV7-8 and TRBJ2-1; no clear D gene. Germline-derived CDR1 and CDR2 are SGHVS and FQNEAQ. This CDR3 comprises 13 residues. V was clipped by 3 bases and J by 2 bases, with 5 bases between them. The CDR3 loop is CASSLTTYNEQFF. In DNA, the CDR3 is TGTGCCAGCAGCTTGACAACCTACAATGAGCAGTTCTTC.

This clone occurred once. The V and J genes are TRBV14 and TRBJ1-3, with no clear D. Trimming cost V 2 bases and J 7 bases, with 6 bases left between them. The germline V gene encodes CDR1 SGHDN and CDR2 FVKESK. There are 12 residues in the CDR3. The CDR3 reads CASSQSRNTIYF. CDR3 coding DNA: TGTGCCAGCAGCCAATCCCGGAACACCATATATTTT.

V is TRBV9 and J is TRBJ2-2; 12 nucleotides match TRBD2. Trimming removed 0 bases from V and 3 bases from J; junction bases left unmatched: 3. The V gene's germline CDR1 is SGDLS and CDR2 YYNGEE. The CDR3 sequence is 17 residues long. In nucleotides, the CDR3 is TGTGCCAGCAGCGTAGGACTAGCGGGAGTCCACACCGGGGAGCTGTTTTTT. Its translation is CASSVGLAGVHTGELFF. Based on the CDR3 plus reference TRBV9 and TRBJ2-2, the full variable domain is DSGVTQTPKHLITATGQRVTLRCSPRSGDLSVYWYQQSLDQGLQFLIQYYNGEERAKGNILERFSAQQFPDLHSELNLSSLELGDSALYFCASSVGLAGVHTGELFFGEGSRLTVL.

The J gene is TRBJ2-3, the V gene TRBV5-1; no reliable D call. V dropped 0 bases and J dropped 2 bases, with 7 bases sitting between them. The germline V gene encodes CDR1 SGHRS and CDR2 YFSETQ. The CDR3 is 14 amino acids. CDR3 in DNA: TGCGCCAGCAGCTTGGCCACCTACACAGATACGCAGTATTTT. Translation gives CASSLATYTDTQYF.

V and J are TRBV5-5 and TRBJ2-7, with 9 nucleotides matching TRBD2. V dropped 2 bases and J dropped 5; count of bases not matched to a gene: 14. The CDR3 consists of 17 residues. CDR1 SGHKS and CDR2 YYEKEE come from the germline V gene (reference sequence). CDR3 residues: CASSLLIAGVVTHEQYF. CDR3 DNA: TGTGCCAGCAGCTTATTAATAGCGGGAGTCGTCACCCACGAGCAGTACTTC.

The chain combines TRBV29-1 with TRBJ1-5; D gene unclear. V was cut by 4 bases and J by 4 bases, with 11 bases left in between. Germline loops: CDR1 SQVTM, CDR2 ANQGSEA. This CDR3 has 13 amino acids. The CDR3 is CSVGVGRNQPQHF. The CDR3 nucleotides read TGCAGCGTTGGGGTGGGGAGGAATCAGCCCCAGCATTTT.

The V and J genes are TRBV5-6 and TRBJ2-2; D unresolved. Looked up from germline, CDR1 is SGHDT and CDR2 is YYEEEE. The CDR3 spans 17 residues. V lost 2 bases and J 3 bases, leaving 17 bases between the germline ends. For the CDR3, the DNA is TGTGCCAGCAGCTTCTTCTTGCTTAGCCTCGACACCGGGGAGCTGTTTTTT. Residues: CASSFFLLSLDTGELFF.

This chain connects TRBV25-1 to TRBJ2-7; 8 bases match TRBD1. The germline V gene encodes CDR1 MGHDK and CDR2 SYGVNS. V lost 7 bases, J lost 3 bases, and 5 bases stayed unmatched. This CDR3 contains 13 residues. CDR3 bases: TGTGCCAGCAAAGGGACAGGATACTACGAGCAGTACTTC. Translating it yields CASKGTGYYEQYF.

The chain couples TRBV10-3 to TRBJ1-5; D is ambiguous. V lost 4 bases and J lost 0, with 4 bases in between. The CDR3 is 13 residues long. The germline gives CDR1 ENHRY, CDR2 SYGVKD. The CDR3 sequence: CAISADSNQPQHF. CDR3 DNA sequence: TGTGCCATCAGTGCTGATAGCAATCAGCCCCAGCATTTT.